The source of this T cell receptor (beta chain) is a study of shared clonotypes between healthy human individuals. Naive CD8 cells comprised CD45RO-negative, CCR7-positively selected cells, excluding terminally differentiated effector memory CD45RA+ cells. Among the donors, all were Caucasian adults who lived in Nashville, Tennessee. Study results and caveats: Generation probabilities were higher for clonotypes shared across all four sorted-subset donors than for unshared ones. Roughly 5% of naive CD4 clonotypes were shared across four donors.

Remarks on this clone: Its target is unknown.

Investigators spread the genomic DNA of each subset evenly over several immunoSEQ plates. Some clones are missing from TCRdb's copy, which holds only in-frame ones; the method was immunoSEQ multiplex PCR. The top ten clones hold approximately 0.3% of a sample with about 580,000 clones, roughly 98% of them seen once. Germline CDR1 reads MNHEY; CDR2 reads SVGAGI. V dropped 0 bases and J dropped 3 bases, with 12 bases sitting between them. The length of the CDR3 is 15 residues. This TCR was sampled from a man in his thirties or forties in good health. The V gene is TRBV6-5, the J gene TRBJ2-7, with D unresolved. Material: naive CD8+ T cells sorted from blood. The CDR3 is CASSYSSTRNYEQYF. CDR3 bases: TGTGCCAGCAGTTACTCGAGCACAAGGAACTACGAGCAGTACTTC.